A selection of T cell receptor beta chains follows, all from one sample in a study of cytomegalovirus exposure and HLA in healthy donors. This table comes from immunoSEQ multiplex PCR, and its TCRdb copy is limited to in-frame clones, with some not included. The data hold fewer than 300,000 clones, with 80% observed a single time. Sequenced material: PBMCs. The source is a girl aged 2 to 9 in good health and CMV-seronegative. CDR3s include the opening cysteine and the closing phenylalanine or tryptophan. Each record gives: clone size, V gene, D gene, J gene, CDR3 protein, CDR3 DNA. D genes are given only for firm matches. The size entry is marked missing in some rows and otherwise reads once, few, many or a size class.

-,TRBV30,TRBD1,TRBJ2-7,CAWSVLGQGFSYEQYF,TGTGCCTGGAGTGTACTAGGACAGGGGTTTTCCTACGAGCAGTACTTC
-,TRBV5-4,-,TRBJ1-1,CASSLGGGGPVAFF,TGTGCCAGCAGCTTGGGGGGGGGCGGGCCAGTAGCTTTCTTT
-,TRBV13,TRBD2,TRBJ2-1,CASSPPSGNPYNEQFF,TGTGCCAGCAGCCCCCCTAGCGGGAATCCCTACAATGAGCAGTTCTTC
few,TRBV4-1,TRBD1,TRBJ2-7,CASSQEETGPYEQYF,TGCGCCAGCAGCCAAGAGGAGACAGGGCCCTACGAGCAGTACTTC
-,TRBV11-2,TRBD1,TRBJ2-2,CASSLVGRGLGELFF,TGTGCCAGCAGCTTAGTTGGCAGGGGGCTGGGGGAGCTGTTTTTT
-,TRBV19,TRBD1,TRBJ2-1,CASSLPRTGRKNEQFF,TGTGCCAGTAGTCTCCCAAGGACAGGGAGAAAAAATGAGCAGTTCTTC
-,TRBV28,TRBD2,TRBJ2-1,CASRETSGSSYNEQFF,TGTGCCAGCAGGGAGACTAGCGGGAGTTCCTACAATGAGCAGTTCTTC
-,TRBV7-2,-,TRBJ1-1,CASSLCCYNTEAFF,TGTGCCAGCAGCTTATGCTGCTACAACACTGAAGCTTTCTTT
-,TRBV4-1,TRBD2,TRBJ2-1,CASSQSTSDYNEQFF,TGCGCCAGCAGCCAATCAACTAGCGACTACAATGAGCAGTTCTTC
-,TRBV6-5,TRBD1,TRBJ2-2,CASSHSGTANTGELFF,TGTGCCAGCAGTCACTCCGGGACAGCGAACACCGGGGAGCTGTTTTTT
-,TRBV29-1,TRBD2,TRBJ2-1,CSGDRAGGPNEQFF,TGCAGCGGGGACCGAGCGGGAGGGCCCAATGAGCAGTTCTTC